These T cell receptor beta chains were read from a single sample in a study of identical twins. TCRdb ran MiXCR on the 5' RACE reads and lists one entry per CDR3 protein. This sample has 500,000 or so distinct CDR3 sequences, with 20% to 25% found just once. These data also formed part of another study, on T cells expressing NK-cell markers.

Sequencing used CD4+ T cells sorted from blood. Receptor source: a woman aged 18-29 years in good health. CDR3s include the opening cysteine and the closing phenylalanine or tryptophan. The D gene is left open where the match is weak. Size values are once, few and many counts, or a class for expanded clones, and some rows have none.

J | V | size | D | DNA | CDR3
TRBJ2-5 | TRBV20-1 | few | TRBD2 | TGCAGTGCTAGTCAACTCGGGACTAGCGGATCGTGGGTCCCTGGGGAGACCCAGTACTTC | CSASQLGTSGSWVPGETQYF
TRBJ1-2 | TRBV5-8 | few | . | TGTGCCAGCAGCCCCGGGACCTTCTATGGCTACACCTTC | CASSPGTFYGYTF
TRBJ1-1 | TRBV20-1 | . | . | TGCAGTGCTAGTGCTCCTTTCAATCAGAACACTGAAGCTTTCTTT | CSASAPFNQNTEAFF
TRBJ2-1 | TRBV20-1 | few | . | TGCAGTGCTAGCACAAATAGAGGCGGCTCCTACAATGAGCAGTTCTTC | CSASTNRGGSYNEQFF
TRBJ1-1 | TRBV5-1 | . | . | TGCGCCAGCAGCTTGGGGTCAGTTGAAGCTTTCTTT | CASSLGSVEAFF
TRBJ1-1 | TRBV3-1 | . | TRBD1 | TGTGCCAGCAGCCGCAGGGGGGGAGGTACTGAAGCTTTCTTT | CASSRRGGGTEAFF
TRBJ2-7 | TRBV5-6 | . | TRBD1 | TGTGCCAGCAGCCCTTCCCACACAGGGGACTACGAGCAGTACTTC | CASSPSHTGDYEQYF
TRBJ2-2 | TRBV15 | . | . | TGTGCCACCAGCAGAGATCTACGGGGAACCGGGGAGCTGTTTTTT | CATSRDLRGTGELFF
TRBJ2-2 | TRBV6-1 | . | . | TGTGCCAGCAGTCATACATACAGGGCCGGGGAGCTGTTTTTT | CASSHTYRAGELFF
TRBJ2-7 | TRBV9 | . | TRBD2 | TGTGCCAGCAGCGTAGGAGCGGGGAATTACGAGCAGTACTTC | CASSVGAGNYEQYF
TRBJ1-2 | TRBV6-5 | . | . | TGTGCCAGCAGTTACTATTTAGCAGGGATCTATGGCTACACCTTC | CASSYYLAGIYGYTF
TRBJ2-3 | TRBV20-1 | . | TRBD2 | TGCAGTGCTCCCGGACTAGCAAAAGATACGCAGTATTTT | CSAPGLAKDTQYF
TRBJ2-7 | TRBV6-5 | . | . | TGTGCCAGCAGTTCTGGACGGGAAACCTACGAGCAGTACTTC | CASSSGRETYEQYF
TRBJ2-5 | TRBV2 | . | TRBD2 | TGTGCCAGCAATAGCGGGATGGGGGAAGAGACCCAGTACTTC | CASNSGMGEETQYF
TRBJ2-2 | TRBV5-1 | . | TRBD2 | TGCGCCAGCAGCTTGGAGGGACTAGCGGGAGTAGGAACCGGGGAGCTGTTTTTT | CASSLEGLAGVGTGELFF
TRBJ2-4 | TRBV7-2 | many | . | TGTGCCAGCTTGGGGGGTGCCAAAAACATTCAGTACTTC | CASLGGAKNIQYF
TRBJ1-3 | TRBV20-1 | . | TRBD1 | TGCAGTGCTAGTGCGCAGGGGGCAGCTGGAAACACCATATATTTT | CSASAQGAAGNTIYF
TRBJ2-1 | TRBV10-3 | few | TRBD2 | TGTGCCATCAGTGAATGGGGGACTAGTGGCTATGAGCAGTTCTTC | CAISEWGTSGYEQFF
TRBJ2-1 | TRBV12-3/TRBV12-4 | . | TRBD2 | TGTGCCAGCAGTCCCCGGACTAGCGGGGCGAATGAGCAGTTCTTC | CASSPRTSGANEQFF
TRBJ1-2 | TRBV5-1 | once | . | TGCGCCAGCAGCCCCGCTATGGGGGCTAACTATGGCTACACCTTC | CASSPAMGANYGYTF
TRBJ2-5 | TRBV6-5 | many | . | TGTGCCAGCAGTTACTCGATCGCTCCCGGGGAGACCCAGTACTTC | CASSYSIAPGETQYF
TRBJ2-5 | TRBV6-2/TRBV6-3 | . | . | TGTGCCAGCACTGAAGAGAGGGGGTTTGGGACCCAGTACTTC | CASTEERGFGTQYF
TRBJ2-7 | TRBV20-1 | . | . | TGCAGTGTACTCTGGGACTCTACCTACGAGCAGTACTTC | CSVLWDSTYEQYF
TRBJ2-1 | TRBV6-2/TRBV6-3 | few | TRBD2 | TGTGCCAGCAGTAACCTAGCGGGAGGGGTTAATGAGCAGTTCTTC | CASSNLAGGVNEQFF
TRBJ1-1 | TRBV2 | . | . | TGTGCCAGCGCAACAGGACCGAACACTGAAGCTTTCTTT | CASATGPNTEAFF
TRBJ2-7 | TRBV5-1 | few | TRBD1 | TGCGCCAGCAGCTCACTATGGGACAGGGGAGGCTCCTACGAGCAGTACTTC | CASSSLWDRGGSYEQYF
TRBJ2-3 | TRBV5-1 | few | . | TGCGCCAGCAGCTACACCCTCAAGACCCGAAAGTGGGCCACAGATACGCAGTATTTT | CASSYTLKTRKWATDTQYF
TRBJ1-3 | TRBV10-3 | . | . | TGTGCCACAGGGGCCGACGGGCGGTCTGGAAACACCATATATTTT | CATGADGRSGNTIYF
TRBJ2-1 | TRBV4-3 | many | TRBD2 | TGCGCCAGCAGCCACGGGAGGCGGGAGAGGTACAATGAGCAGTTCTTC | CASSHGRRERYNEQFF
TRBJ2-3 | TRBV5-1 | many | TRBD2 | TGCGCCAGTACTAGCGGTAGCACAGATACGCAGTATTTT | CASTSGSTDTQYF
TRBJ2-3 | TRBV9 | few | . | TGTGCCAGCAGCGTCCACGATACGCAGTATTTT | CASSVHDTQYF
TRBJ2-1 | TRBV6-4 | . | TRBD1 | TGTGCCAGCAGTGATCACCCGGGACAGGGGCACAATGAGCAGTTCTTC | CASSDHPGQGHNEQFF
TRBJ2-2 | TRBV20-1 | few | . | TGCAGTGCTAGAGATGACGGGGACCTCACCGGGGAGCTGTTTTTT | CSARDDGDLTGELFF
TRBJ1-1 | TRBV20-1 | few | . | TGCAGTGCTACCAACACAGGGCTTCCTTCGAACACTGAAGCTTTCTTT | CSATNTGLPSNTEAFF
TRBJ2-7 | TRBV12-3/TRBV12-4 | many | TRBD2 | TGTGCCAGCAGTTTAGCGGGGACTAGCAACTACGAGCAGTACTTC | CASSLAGTSNYEQYF
TRBJ1-6 | TRBV3-1 | many | . | TGTGCCAGCAGCCAAGGGGCAGGACCCCTCCACTTT | CASSQGAGPLHF
TRBJ2-3 | TRBV11-2 | . | . | TGTGCCAGCAGCGGGCCTACAGATACGCAGTATTTT | CASSGPTDTQYF
TRBJ1-2 | TRBV6-1 | many | . | TGTGCCAGCAGGACACCTGTCCGGGACAACCAAGGGAACTATGGCTACACCTTC | CASRTPVRDNQGNYGYTF
TRBJ2-7 | TRBV20-1 | few | . | TGCAGTGCTAGAGACGCCCAAATAGTCTTTTACGGCTACGAGCAGTACTTC | CSARDAQIVFYGYEQYF